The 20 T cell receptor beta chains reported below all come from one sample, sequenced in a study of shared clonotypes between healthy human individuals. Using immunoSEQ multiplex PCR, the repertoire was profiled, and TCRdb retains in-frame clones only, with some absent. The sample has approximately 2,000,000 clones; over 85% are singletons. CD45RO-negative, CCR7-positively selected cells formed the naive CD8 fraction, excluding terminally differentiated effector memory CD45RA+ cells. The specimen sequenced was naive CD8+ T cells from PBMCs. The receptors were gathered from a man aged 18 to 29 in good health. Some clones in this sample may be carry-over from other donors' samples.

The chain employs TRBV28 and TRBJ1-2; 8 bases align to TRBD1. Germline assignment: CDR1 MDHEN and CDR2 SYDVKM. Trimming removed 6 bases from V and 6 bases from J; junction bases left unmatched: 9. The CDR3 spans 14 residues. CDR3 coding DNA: TGTGCCAGCAGACCACTGTGGACAGGGAATGGCTACACCTTC. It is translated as CASRPLWTGNGYTF.

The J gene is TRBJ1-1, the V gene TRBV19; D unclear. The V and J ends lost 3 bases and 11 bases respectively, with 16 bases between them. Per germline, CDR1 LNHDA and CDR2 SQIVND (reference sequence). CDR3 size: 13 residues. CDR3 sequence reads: CASSIFEERRAFF. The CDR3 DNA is TGTGCCAGTAGTATCTTTGAGGAGCGGCGGGCTTTCTTT.

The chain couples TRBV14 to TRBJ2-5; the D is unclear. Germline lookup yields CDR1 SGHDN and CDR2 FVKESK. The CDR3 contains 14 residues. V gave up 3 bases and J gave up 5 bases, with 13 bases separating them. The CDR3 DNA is TGTGCCAGCAGCCAGGGCAGGTCTCGGGAGACCCAGTACTTC. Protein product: CASSQGRSRETQYF.

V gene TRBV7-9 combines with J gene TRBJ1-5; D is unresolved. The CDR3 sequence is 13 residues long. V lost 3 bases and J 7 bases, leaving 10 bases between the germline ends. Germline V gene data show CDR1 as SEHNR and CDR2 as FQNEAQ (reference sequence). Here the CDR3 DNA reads TGTGCCAGCAGCTTGGGAGGGCGACAGCCCCAGCATTTT. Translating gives CASSLGGRQPQHF.

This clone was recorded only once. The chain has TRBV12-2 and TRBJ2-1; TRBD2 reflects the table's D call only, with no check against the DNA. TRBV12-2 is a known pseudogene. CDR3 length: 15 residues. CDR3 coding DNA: TGTGCAAGTCGCTTAGTTCCTAGCGGCTACAATGAGCAGTTCTTC. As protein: CASRLVPSGYNEQFF.

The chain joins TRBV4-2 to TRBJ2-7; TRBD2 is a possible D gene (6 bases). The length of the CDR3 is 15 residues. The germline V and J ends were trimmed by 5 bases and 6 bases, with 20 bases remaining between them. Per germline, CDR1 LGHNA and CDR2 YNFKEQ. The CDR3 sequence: CASSDRDFGQGEQYF. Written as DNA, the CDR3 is TGTGCCAGCAGCGACCGGGACTTCGGGCAGGGCGAGCAGTACTTC.

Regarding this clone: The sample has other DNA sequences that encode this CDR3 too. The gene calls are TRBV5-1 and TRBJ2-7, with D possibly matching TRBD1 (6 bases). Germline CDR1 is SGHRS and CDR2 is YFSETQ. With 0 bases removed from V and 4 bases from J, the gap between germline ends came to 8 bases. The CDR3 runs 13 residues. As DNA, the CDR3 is TGCGCCAGCAGCTTGGTACAGGGTTACGAGCAGTACTTC. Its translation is CASSLVQGYEQYF.

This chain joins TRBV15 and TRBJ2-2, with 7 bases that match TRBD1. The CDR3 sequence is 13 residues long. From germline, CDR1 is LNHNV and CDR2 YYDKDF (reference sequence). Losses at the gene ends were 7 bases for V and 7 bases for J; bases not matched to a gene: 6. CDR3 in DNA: TGTGCCACCACCGACAGGGACGGCGGGGAGCTGTTTTTT. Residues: CATTDRDGGELFF.

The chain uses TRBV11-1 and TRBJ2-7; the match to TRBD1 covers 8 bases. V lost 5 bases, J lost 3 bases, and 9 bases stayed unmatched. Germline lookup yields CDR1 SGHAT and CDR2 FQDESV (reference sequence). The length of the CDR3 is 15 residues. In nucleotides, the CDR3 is TGTGCCAGCAGCCCCCAACGACAGGGGCTCTACGAGCAGTACTTC. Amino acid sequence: CASSPQRQGLYEQYF.

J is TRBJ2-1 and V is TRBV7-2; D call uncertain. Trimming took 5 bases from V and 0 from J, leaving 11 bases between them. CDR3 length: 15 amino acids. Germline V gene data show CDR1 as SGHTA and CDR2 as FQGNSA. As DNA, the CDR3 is TGTGCCAGCAGCCCCCGCAGGCCCTCCTACAATGAGCAGTTCTTC. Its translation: CASSPRRPSYNEQFF.

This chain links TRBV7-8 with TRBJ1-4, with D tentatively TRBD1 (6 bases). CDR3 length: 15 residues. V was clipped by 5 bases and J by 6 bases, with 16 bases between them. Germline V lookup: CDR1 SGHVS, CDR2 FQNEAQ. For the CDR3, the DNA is TGTGCCAGCAGCCACTCCCAGTACAGGGATGAAAAACTGTTTTTT. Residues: CASSHSQYRDEKLFF.

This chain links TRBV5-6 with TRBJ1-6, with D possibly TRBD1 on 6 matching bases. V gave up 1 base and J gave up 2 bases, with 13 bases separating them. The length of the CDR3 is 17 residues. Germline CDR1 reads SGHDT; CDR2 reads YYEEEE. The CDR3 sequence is CASSLNRASAYNSPLHF. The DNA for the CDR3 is TGTGCCAGCAGCTTGAACAGGGCCAGTGCCTATAATTCACCCCTCCACTTT.

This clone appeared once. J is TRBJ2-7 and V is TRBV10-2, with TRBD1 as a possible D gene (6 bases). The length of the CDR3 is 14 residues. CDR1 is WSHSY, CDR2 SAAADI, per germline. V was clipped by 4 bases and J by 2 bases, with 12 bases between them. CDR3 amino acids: CASSVAGETYEQYF. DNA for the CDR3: TGCGCCAGCAGTGTGGCAGGGGAAACCTACGAGCAGTACTTC.

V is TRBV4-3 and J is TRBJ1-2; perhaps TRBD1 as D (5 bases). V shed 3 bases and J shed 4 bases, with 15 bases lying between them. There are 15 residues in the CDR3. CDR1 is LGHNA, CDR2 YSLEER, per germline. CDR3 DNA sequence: TGCGCCAGCAGCCACGGACACCCCGGGGGCTATGGCTACACCTTC. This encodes CASSHGHPGGYGYTF.

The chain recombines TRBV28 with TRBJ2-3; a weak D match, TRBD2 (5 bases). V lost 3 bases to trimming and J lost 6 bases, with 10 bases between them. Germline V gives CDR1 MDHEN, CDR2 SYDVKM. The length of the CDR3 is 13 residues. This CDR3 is CASSFRGPDTQYF. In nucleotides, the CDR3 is TGTGCCAGCAGTTTTCGGGGTCCGGATACGCAGTATTTT.

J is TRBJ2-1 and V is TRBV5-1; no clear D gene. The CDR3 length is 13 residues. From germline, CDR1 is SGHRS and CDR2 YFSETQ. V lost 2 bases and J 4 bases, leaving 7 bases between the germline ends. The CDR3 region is CASSLTVYNEQFF. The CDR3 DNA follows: TGCGCCAGCAGCTTAACAGTGTACAATGAGCAGTTCTTC.

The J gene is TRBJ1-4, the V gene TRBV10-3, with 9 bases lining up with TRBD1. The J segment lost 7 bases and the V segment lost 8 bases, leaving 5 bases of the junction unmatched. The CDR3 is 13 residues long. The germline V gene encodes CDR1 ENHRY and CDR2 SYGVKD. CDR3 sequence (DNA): TGTGCCATCGGGGGACAGGGCCTTGAAAAACTGTTTTTT. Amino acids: CAIGGQGLEKLFF.

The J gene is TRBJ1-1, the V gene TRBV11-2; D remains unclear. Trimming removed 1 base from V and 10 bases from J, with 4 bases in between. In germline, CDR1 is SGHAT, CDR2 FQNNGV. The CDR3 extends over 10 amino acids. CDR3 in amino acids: CASSLGPAFF. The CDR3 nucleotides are TGTGCCAGCAGCTTAGGTCCAGCTTTCTTT.

The CDR3, as DNA: TGTGCCAGCAGCGACAACGCGGCAGGGTGGGGCCAAGAGACCCAGTACTTC. The encoded protein is CASSDNAAGWGQETQYF. V usage is TRBV7-9 and J usage is TRBJ2-5; the D gene is possibly TRBD1 (5 bases). From germline, CDR1 is SEHNR and CDR2 FQNEAQ (reference sequence). The CDR3 extends over 17 amino acids. V lost 5 bases to trimming and J lost 1 base, with 20 bases between them.

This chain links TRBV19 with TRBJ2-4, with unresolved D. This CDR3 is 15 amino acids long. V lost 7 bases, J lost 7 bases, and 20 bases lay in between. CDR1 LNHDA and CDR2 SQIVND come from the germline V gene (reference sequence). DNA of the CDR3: TGTGCCAGTACCCCTTCCTTAGGGAACTCTAACATTCAGTACTTC. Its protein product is CASTPSLGNSNIQYF.